The 5 T cell receptor beta chains reported below all come from one sample, sequenced in a study of T cell changes during pregnancy in multiple sclerosis (dated by TCRdb to about 2019). The method behind the library was the immunoSEQ multiplex PCR assay. As stored in TCRdb, this immuneACCESS dataset retains in-frame rearrangements with V and J assigned. A fraction of the clones does not appear; measured against another copy, unresolved V genes explain less than half of the discrepancy, and the remainder lacks a known reason. The sample yields 75,000 to 95,000 clones; 85% to 95% were counted once. The ten largest make up roughly 2.5% of the sample. The sequenced sample was peripheral blood, obtained in the second trimester of pregnancy. All receptors come from a female donor with multiple sclerosis, enrolled in a pregnancy study.

The chain links TRBV6-6 to TRBJ2-3; the D gene is possibly TRBD2 (6 bases). V was clipped by 6 bases and J by 4 bases, with 20 bases between them. Germline lookup yields CDR1 MNHNY and CDR2 SVGAGI (reference sequence). The CDR3 is 16 residues long. The CDR3 bases are TGTGCCAGCAGGACCATGGGGGACTCCGCGTCAGATACGCAGTATTTT. Encoded protein: CASRTMGDSASDTQYF.

The chain has TRBV10-3 and TRBJ1-3, with D possibly being TRBD1 (6 bases). The CDR3 is 15 residues long. The germline gives CDR1 ENHRY, CDR2 SYGVKD. Trimming removed 8 bases from V and 0 bases from J, with 14 bases in between. CDR3 amino acids: CAIQDSAVSGNTIYF. CDR3 nucleotides: TGTGCCATCCAGGACAGCGCTGTCTCTGGAAACACCATATATTTT.

This clone has only one observation. The chain employs TRBV10-3 and TRBJ1-4, with 7 bases matching TRBD1. Germline CDR1 and CDR2: ENHRY and SYGVKD. The CDR3 sequence is 13 residues long. The ends lost 6 bases at V and 8 bases at J; junction bases unmatched: 6. CDR3 residues: CAISPGQSEKLFF. The CDR3 coding sequence is TGTGCCATCAGCCCGGGACAGTCGGAAAAACTGTTTTTT.

This sequence joins TRBV9 and TRBJ2-2; the match to TRBD1 covers 10 bases. Trimming at V came to 1 base and at J to 5 bases, leaving 5 bases not matched to a gene. The CDR3 is made up of 16 amino acids. The germline V gene has CDR1 SGDLS and CDR2 YYNGEE. CDR3 nucleotide sequence: TGTGCCAGCAGCGTAAACCCGGGACAGGGGACCGGGGAGCTGTTTTTT. Amino acid sequence: CASSVNPGQGTGELFF.

This chain uses TRBV4-1 with TRBJ1-1; 11 bases align to TRBD1. Germline CDR1 MGHRA, CDR2 YSYEKL. The ends lost 4 bases at V and 4 bases at J; junction bases unmatched: 5. The CDR3 has 15 residues. The CDR3 sequence is CASSLLGTGGTEAFF. CDR3 DNA sequence: TGCGCCAGCAGCCTATTAGGGACAGGGGGCACTGAAGCTTTCTTT.